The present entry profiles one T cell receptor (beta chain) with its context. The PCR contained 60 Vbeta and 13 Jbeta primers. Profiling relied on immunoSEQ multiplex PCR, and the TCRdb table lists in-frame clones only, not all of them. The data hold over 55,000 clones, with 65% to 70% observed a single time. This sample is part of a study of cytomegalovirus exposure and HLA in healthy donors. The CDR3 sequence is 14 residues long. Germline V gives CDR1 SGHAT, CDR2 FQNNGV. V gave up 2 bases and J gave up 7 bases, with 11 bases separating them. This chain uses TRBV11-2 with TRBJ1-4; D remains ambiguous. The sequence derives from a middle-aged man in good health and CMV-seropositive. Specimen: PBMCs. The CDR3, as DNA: TGTGCCAGCAGCTTACAGGCTGTAGGTGAAAAACTGTTTTTT. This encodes CASSLQAVGEKLFF.